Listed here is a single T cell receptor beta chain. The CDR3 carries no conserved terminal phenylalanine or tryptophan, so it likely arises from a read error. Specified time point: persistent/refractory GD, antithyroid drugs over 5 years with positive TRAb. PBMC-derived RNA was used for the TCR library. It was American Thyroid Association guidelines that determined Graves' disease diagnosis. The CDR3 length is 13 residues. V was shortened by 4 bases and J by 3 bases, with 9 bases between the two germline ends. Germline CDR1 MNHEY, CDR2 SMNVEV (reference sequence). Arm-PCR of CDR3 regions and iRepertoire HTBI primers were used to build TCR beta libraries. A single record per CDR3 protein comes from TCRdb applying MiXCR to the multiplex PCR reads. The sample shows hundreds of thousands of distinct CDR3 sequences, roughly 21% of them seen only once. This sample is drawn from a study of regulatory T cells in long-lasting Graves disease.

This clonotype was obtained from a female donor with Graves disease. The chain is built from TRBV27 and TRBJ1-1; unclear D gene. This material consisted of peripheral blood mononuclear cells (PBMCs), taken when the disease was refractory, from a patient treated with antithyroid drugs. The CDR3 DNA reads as TGTGCCAGCAGTTCCGTTCTGTACACTGAAGCTTTCCTT. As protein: CASSSVLYTEAFL.